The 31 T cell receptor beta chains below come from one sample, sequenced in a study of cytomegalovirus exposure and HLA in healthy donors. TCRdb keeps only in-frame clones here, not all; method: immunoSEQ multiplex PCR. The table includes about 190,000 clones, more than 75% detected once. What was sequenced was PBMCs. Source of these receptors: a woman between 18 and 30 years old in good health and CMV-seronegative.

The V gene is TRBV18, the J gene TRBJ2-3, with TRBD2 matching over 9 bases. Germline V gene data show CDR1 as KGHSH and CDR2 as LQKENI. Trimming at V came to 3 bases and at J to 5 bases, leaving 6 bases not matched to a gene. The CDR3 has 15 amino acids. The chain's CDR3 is CASSPLTSGLDTQYF. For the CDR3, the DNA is TGTGCCAGCTCACCCCTAACTAGCGGGCTAGATACGCAGTATTTT.

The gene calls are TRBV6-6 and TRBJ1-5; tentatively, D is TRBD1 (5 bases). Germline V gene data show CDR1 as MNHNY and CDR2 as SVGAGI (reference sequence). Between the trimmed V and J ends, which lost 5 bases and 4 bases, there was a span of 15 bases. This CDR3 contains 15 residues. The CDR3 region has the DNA TGTGCCAGCAGTCCCGGGGGACCGATTAATCAGCCCCAGCATTTT. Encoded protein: CASSPGGPINQPQHF.

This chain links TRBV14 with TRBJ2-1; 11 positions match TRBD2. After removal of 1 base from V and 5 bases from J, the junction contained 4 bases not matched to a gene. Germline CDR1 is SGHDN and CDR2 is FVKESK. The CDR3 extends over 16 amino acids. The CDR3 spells CASSQGRLAGNNEQFF. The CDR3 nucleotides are TGTGCCAGCAGCCAAGGGCGACTAGCGGGAAACAATGAGCAGTTCTTC.

The CDR3 sequence: CASGLVMTARTEAFF. The DNA for the CDR3 is TGTGCTAGTGGTTTGGTAATGACAGCTCGCACTGAAGCTTTCTTT. The chain has TRBV12-5 and TRBJ1-1; the D gene is possibly TRBD1 (5 bases). There are 15 residues in the CDR3. V was pared by 0 bases and J by 4 bases, with 12 bases between. Germline V lookup: CDR1 LGHNT, CDR2 FRNRAP.

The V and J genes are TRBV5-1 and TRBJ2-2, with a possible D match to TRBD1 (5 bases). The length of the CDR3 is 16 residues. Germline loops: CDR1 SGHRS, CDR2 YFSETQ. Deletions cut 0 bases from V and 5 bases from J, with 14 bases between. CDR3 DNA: TGCGCCAGCAGCTTGGTGAGAAGGGGCTTGACCGGGGAGCTGTTTTTT. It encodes CASSLVRRGLTGELFF.

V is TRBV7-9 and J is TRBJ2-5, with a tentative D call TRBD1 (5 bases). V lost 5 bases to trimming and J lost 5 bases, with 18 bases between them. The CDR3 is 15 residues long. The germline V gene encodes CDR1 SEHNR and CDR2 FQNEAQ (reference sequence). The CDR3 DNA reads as TGTGCCAGCAGCCTCCGATCAGGGATCGGGGAGACCCAGTACTTC. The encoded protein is CASSLRSGIGETQYF.

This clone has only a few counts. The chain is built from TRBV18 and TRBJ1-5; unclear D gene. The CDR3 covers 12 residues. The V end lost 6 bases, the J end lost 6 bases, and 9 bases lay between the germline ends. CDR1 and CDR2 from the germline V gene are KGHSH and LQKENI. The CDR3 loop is CASSADSQPQHF. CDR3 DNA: TGTGCCAGCTCCGCGGACTCTCAGCCCCAGCATTTT.

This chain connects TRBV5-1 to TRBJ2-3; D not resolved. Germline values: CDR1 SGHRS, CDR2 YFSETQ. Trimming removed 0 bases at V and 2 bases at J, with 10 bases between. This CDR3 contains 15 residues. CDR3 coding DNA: TGCGCCAGCAGCTTGGATGCCAGACACACAGATACGCAGTATTTT. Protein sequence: CASSLDARHTDTQYF.

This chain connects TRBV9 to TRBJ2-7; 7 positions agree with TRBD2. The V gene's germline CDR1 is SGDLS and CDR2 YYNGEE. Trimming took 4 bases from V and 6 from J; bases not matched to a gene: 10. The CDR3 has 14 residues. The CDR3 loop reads CASSPREASGEQYF. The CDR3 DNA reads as TGTGCCAGCAGCCCCCGGGAGGCTAGCGGCGAGCAGTACTTC. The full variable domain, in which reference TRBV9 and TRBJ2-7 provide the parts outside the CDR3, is DSGVTQTPKHLITATGQRVTLRCSPRSGDLSVYWYQQSLDQGLQFLIQYYNGEERAKGNILERFSAQQFPDLHSELNLSSLELGDSALYFCASSPREASGEQYFGPGTRLTVT.

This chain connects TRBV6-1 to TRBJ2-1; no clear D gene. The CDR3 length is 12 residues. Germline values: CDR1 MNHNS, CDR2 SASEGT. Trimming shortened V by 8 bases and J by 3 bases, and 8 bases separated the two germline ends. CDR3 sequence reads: CASRVHYNEQFF. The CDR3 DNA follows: TGTGCCAGCCGGGTTCACTACAATGAGCAGTTCTTC.

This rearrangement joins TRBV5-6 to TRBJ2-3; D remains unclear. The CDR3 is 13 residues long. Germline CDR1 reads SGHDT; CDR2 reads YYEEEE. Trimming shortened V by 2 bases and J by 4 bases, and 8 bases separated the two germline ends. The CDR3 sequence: CASSLTEADTQYF. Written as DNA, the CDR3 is TGTGCCAGCAGCTTAACCGAGGCAGATACGCAGTATTTT.

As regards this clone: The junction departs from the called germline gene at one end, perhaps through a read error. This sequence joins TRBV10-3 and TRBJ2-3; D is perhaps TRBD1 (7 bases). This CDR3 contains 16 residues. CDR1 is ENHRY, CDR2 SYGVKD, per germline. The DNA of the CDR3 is TGTGCCATCAGTGGGAATGGAAGGATAAGACAGGGAGGATTGGATTTT. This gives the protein CAISGNGRIRQGGLDF.

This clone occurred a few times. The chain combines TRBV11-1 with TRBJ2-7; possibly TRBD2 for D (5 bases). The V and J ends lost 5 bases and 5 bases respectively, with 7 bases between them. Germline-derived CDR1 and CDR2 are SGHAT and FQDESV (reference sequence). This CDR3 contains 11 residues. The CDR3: CASSPSHEQYF. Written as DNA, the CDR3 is TGTGCCAGCAGCCCTAGCCACGAGCAGTACTTC.

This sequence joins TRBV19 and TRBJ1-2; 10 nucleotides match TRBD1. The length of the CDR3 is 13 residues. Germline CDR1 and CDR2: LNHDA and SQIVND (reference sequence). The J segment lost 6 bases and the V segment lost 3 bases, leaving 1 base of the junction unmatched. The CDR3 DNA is TGTGCCAGTAGTATGACAGGGGGCGATGGCTACACCTTC. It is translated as CASSMTGGDGYTF.

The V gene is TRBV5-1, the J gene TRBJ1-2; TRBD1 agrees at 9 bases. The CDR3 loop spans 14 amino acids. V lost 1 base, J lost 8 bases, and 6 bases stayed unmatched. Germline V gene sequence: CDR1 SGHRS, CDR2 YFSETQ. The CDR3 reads CASSLSGTGSGYTF. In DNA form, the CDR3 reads TGCGCCAGCAGCTTGAGCGGGACAGGGTCGGGCTACACCTTC.

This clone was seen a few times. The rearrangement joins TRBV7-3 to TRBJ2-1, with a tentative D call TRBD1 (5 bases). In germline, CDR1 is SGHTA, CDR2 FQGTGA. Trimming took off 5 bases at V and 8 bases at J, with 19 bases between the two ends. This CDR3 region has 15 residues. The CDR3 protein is CASSLIPGISDEQFF. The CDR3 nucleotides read TGTGCCAGCAGCCTCATCCCAGGGATCAGCGATGAGCAGTTCTTC.

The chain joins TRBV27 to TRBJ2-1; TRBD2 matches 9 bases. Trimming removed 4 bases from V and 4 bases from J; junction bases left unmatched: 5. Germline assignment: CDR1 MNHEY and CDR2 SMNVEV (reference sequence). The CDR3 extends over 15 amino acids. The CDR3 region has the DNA TGTGCCAGCAGTTCGGTGGGACTAGCTTACAATGAGCAGTTCTTC. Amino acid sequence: CASSSVGLAYNEQFF.

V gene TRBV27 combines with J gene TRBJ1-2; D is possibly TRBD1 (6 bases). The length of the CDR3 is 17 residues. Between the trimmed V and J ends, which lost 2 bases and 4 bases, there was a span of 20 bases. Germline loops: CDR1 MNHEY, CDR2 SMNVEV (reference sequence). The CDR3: CASSLGPSRGGAYGYTF. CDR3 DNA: TGTGCCAGCAGTTTAGGCCCCTCACGAGGGGGAGCCTATGGCTACACCTTC.

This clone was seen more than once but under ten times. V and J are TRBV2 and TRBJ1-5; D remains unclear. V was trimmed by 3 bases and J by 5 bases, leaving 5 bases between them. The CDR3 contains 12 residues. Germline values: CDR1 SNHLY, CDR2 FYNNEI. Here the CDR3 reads CASSDPDQPQHF. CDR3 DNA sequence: TGTGCCAGCAGTGACCCCGATCAGCCCCAGCATTTT.

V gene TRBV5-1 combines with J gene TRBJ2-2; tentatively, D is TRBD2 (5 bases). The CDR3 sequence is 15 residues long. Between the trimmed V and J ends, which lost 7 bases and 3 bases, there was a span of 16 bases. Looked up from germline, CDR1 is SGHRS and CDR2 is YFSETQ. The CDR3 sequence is CASGPQPGYTGELFF. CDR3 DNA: TGCGCCAGCGGCCCCCAGCCGGGATACACCGGGGAGCTGTTTTTT. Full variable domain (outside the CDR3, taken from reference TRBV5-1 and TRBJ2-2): KAGVTQTPRYLIKTRGQQVTLSCSPISGHRSVSWYQQTPGQGLQFLFEYFSETQRNKGNFPGRFSGRQFSNSRSEMNVSTLELGDSALYLCASGPQPGYTGELFFGEGSRLTVL.

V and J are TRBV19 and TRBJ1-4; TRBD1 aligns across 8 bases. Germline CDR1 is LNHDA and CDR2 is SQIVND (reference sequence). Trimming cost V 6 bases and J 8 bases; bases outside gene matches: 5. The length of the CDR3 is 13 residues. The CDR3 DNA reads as TGTGCCAGTAGGACAGGGGTGAGAGAAAAACTGTTTTTT. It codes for CASRTGVREKLFF.

This chain's CDR3 is CASVTGGSTEAFF. DNA for the CDR3: TGTGCCAGCGTCACAGGGGGGAGCACTGAAGCTTTCTTT. The rearrangement uses TRBV28 and TRBJ1-1; 8 positions agree with TRBD1. The junction had 6 bases not matched to a gene; V was cut back by 8 bases and J by 4 bases. The CDR3 sequence is 13 residues long. The germline V gene encodes CDR1 MDHEN and CDR2 SYDVKM.

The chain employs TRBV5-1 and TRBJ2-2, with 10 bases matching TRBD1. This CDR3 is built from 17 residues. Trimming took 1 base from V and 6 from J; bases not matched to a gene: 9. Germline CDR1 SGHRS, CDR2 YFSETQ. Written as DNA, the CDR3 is TGCGCCAGCAGCTTGAGTTCGGGACAGGGGTTTTCCGGGGAGCTGTTTTTT. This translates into CASSLSSGQGFSGELFF.

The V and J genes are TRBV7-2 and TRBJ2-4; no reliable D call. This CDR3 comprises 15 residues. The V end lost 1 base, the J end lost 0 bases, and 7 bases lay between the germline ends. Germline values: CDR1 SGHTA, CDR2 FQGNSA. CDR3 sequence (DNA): TGTGCCAGCAGCTTAGGGGCCCTAGCCAAAAACATTCAGTACTTC. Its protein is CASSLGALAKNIQYF.

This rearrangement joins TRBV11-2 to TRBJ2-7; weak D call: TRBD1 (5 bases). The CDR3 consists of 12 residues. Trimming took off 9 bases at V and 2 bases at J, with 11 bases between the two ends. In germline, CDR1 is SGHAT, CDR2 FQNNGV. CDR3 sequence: CASLTGTYEQYF. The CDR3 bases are TGTGCCAGTCTCACAGGAACCTACGAGCAGTACTTC.

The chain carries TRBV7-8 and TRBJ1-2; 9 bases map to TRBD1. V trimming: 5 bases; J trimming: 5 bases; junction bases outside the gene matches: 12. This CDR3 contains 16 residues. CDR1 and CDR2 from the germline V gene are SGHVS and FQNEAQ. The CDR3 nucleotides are TGTGCCAGCAGCCCCGCCCGCCGGGACAGGGAGTATGGCTACACCTTC. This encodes CASSPARRDREYGYTF.

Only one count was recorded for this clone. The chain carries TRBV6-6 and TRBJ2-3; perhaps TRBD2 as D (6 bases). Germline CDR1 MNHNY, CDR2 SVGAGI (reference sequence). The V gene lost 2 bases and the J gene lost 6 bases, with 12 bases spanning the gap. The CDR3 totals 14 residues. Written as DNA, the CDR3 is TGTGCCAGCAGTTACAGTGGGGGGAGGGATACGCAGTATTTT. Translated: CASSYSGGRDTQYF.

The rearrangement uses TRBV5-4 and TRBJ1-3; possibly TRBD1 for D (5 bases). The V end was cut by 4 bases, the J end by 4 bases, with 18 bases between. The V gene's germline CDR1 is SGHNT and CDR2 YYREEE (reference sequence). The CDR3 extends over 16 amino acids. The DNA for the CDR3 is TGTGCCAGCAGCCGCGGCGGGGCCACCTCCGGAAACACCATATATTTT. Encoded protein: CASSRGGATSGNTIYF.

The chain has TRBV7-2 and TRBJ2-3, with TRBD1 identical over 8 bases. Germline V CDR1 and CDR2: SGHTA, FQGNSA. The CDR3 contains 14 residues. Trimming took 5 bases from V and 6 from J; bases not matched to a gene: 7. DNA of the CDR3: TGTGCCAGCAGCCTAGACGACAGGGGTGATACGCAGTATTTT. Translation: CASSLDDRGDTQYF. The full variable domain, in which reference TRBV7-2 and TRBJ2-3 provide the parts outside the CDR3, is GAGVSQSPSNKVTEKGKDVELRCDPISGHTALYWYRQSLGQGLEFLIYFQGNSAPDKSGLPSDRFSAERTGGSVSTLTIQRTQQEDSAVYLCASSLDDRGDTQYFGPGTRLTVL.

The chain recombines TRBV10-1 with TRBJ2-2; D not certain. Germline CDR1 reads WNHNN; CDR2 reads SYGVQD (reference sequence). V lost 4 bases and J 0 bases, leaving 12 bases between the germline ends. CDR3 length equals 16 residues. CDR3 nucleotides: TGCGCCAGCAGTGGCGTCTCTACCTCGAACACCGGGGAGCTGTTTTTT. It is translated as CASSGVSTSNTGELFF.

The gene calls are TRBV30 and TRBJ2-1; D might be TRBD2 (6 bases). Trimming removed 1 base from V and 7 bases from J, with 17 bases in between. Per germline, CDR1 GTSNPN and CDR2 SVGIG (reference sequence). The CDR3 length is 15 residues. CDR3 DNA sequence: TGTGCCTGGAGTGAAGAGGGAGGTCTGATGAATGAGCAGTTCTTC. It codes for CAWSEEGGLMNEQFF.